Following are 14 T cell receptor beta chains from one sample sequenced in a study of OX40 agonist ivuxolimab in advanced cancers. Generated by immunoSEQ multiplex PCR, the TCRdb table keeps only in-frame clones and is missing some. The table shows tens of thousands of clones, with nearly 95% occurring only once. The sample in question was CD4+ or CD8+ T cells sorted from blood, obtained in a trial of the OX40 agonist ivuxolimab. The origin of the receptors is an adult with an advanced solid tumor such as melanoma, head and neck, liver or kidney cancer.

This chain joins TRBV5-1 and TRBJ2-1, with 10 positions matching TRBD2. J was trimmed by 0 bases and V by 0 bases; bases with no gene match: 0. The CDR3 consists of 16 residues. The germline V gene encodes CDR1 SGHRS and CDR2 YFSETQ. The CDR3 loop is CASSLGLAGSYNEQFF. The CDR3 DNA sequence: TGCGCCAGCAGCTTGGGACTAGCGGGCTCCTACAATGAGCAGTTCTTC.

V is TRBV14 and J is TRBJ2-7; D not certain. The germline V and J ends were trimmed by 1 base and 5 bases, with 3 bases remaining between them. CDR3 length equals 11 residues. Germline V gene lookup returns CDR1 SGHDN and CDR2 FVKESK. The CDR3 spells CASSQGNEQYF. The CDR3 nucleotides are TGTGCCAGCAGCCAAGGGAACGAGCAGTACTTC.

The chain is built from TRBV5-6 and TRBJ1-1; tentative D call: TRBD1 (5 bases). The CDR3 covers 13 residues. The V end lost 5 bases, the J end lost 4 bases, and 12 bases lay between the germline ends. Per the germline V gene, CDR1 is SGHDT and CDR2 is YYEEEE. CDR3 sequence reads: CASRRQGTTEAFF. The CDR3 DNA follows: TGTGCCAGCAGGAGGCAGGGCACCACTGAAGCTTTCTTT.

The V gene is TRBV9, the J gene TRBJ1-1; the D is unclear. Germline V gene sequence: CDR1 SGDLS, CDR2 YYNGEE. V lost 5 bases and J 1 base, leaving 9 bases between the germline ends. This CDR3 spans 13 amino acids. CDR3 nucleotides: TGTGCCAGCAGTAAGCAAGGGAACACTGAAGCTTTCTTT. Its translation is CASSKQGNTEAFF.

In nucleotides, the CDR3 is TGTGCCAGCAGCTTTACAGGGGGCTACGAGCAGTACTTC. Its protein product is CASSFTGGYEQYF. The rearrangement joins TRBV5-4 to TRBJ2-7, with 8 bases identical to TRBD1. Germline V gene data show CDR1 as SGHNT and CDR2 as YYREEE (reference sequence). The J segment lost 3 bases and the V segment lost 2 bases, leaving 1 base of the junction unmatched. The CDR3 extends over 13 amino acids.

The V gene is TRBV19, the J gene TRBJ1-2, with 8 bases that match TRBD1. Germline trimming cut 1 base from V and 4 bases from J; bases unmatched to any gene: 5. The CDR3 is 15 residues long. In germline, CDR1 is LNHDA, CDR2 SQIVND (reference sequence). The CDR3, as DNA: TGTGCCAGTAGTATAGCAGACAGGGGAGGCTATGGCTACACCTTC. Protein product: CASSIADRGGYGYTF.

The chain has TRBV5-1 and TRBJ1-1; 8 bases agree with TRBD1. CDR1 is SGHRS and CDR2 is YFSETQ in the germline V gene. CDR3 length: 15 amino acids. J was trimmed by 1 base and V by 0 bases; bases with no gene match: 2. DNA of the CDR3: TGCGCCAGCAGCTTGGGGCAGGGGGCGAACACTGAAGCTTTCTTT. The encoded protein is CASSLGQGANTEAFF.

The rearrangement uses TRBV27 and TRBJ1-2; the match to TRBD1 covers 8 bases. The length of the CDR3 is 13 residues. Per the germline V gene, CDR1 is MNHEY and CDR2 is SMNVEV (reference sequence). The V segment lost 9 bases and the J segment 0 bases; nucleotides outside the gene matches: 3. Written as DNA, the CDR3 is TGTGCCAGGGACAGGGCGACTAACTATGGCTACACCTTC. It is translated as CARDRATNYGYTF.

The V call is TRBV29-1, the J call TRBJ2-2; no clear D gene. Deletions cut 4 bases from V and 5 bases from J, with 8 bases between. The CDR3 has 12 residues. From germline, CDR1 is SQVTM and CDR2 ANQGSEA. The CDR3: CSVASGTGELFF. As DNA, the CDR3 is TGCAGCGTTGCTAGTGGGACCGGGGAGCTGTTTTTT.

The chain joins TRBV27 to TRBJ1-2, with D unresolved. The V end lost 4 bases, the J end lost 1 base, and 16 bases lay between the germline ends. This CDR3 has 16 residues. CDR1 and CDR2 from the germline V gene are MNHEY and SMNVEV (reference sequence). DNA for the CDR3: TGTGCCAGCAGTTCTCAACGGCAGATCTTTAACTATGGCTACACCTTC. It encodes CASSSQRQIFNYGYTF.

This CDR3 is CASSQELGRPGGYNYGYTF. CDR3 bases: TGCGCCAGCAGCCAAGAATTAGGTCGGCCAGGGGGATATAACTATGGCTACACCTTC. This rearrangement joins TRBV4-1 to TRBJ1-2; TRBD1 aligns across 7 bases. V lost 0 bases, J lost 1 base, and 14 bases stayed unmatched. In germline, CDR1 is MGHRA, CDR2 YSYEKL. This CDR3 is 19 amino acids long.

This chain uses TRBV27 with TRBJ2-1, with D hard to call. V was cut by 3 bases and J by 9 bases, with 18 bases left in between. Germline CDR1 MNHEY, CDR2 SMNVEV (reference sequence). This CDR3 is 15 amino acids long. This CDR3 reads CASSFWPSGVGEQFF. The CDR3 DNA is TGTGCCAGCAGTTTCTGGCCTAGTGGTGTTGGTGAGCAGTTCTTC.

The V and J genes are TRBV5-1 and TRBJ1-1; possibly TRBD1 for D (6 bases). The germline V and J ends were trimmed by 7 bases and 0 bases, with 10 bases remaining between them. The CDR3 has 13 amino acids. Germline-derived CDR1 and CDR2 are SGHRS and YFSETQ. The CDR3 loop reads CASRGALNTEAFF. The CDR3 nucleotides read TGCGCCAGCCGGGGGGCCCTGAACACTGAAGCTTTCTTT.

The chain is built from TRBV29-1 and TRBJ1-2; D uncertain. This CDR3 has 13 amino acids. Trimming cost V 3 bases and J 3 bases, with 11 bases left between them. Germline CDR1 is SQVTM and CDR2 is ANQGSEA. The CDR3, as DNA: TGCAGCGTTGACTGGACGGAGGACTATGGCTACACCTTC. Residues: CSVDWTEDYGYTF.